The 14 T cell receptor beta chains below were found in one sample sequenced in a study of cytomegalovirus exposure and HLA in healthy donors. 60 Vbeta and 13 Jbeta primers were used in PCR. Sequencing was performed with immunoSEQ multiplex PCR; in TCRdb, only in-frame clones are kept and a portion is missing. The data contain about 160,000 clones, 70% to 75% of them singletons. Sequencing was performed on PBMCs. The receptor source for this set is a young man in good health and CMV-seropositive.

The rearrangement links TRBV19 to TRBJ2-1; 7 nucleotides agree with TRBD2. The CDR3 spans 17 residues. Trimming removed 1 base from V and 1 base from J; junction bases left unmatched: 7. Germline V gives CDR1 LNHDA, CDR2 SQIVND (reference sequence). This chain's CDR3 is CASSIGGGSGSYNEQFF. In DNA, the CDR3 is TGTGCCAGTAGTATAGGAGGCGGGAGTGGATCCTACAATGAGCAGTTCTTC.

This rearrangement joins TRBV19 to TRBJ2-3; 9 positions match TRBD1. Germline lookup yields CDR1 LNHDA and CDR2 SQIVND (reference sequence). After removal of 0 bases from V and 6 bases from J, the junction contained 10 bases not matched to a gene. The CDR3 contains 17 residues. The CDR3 DNA is TGTGCCAGTAGTATAGATGGGGCGGACAGGGGCAGGGATACGCAGTATTTT. Translation gives CASSIDGADRGRDTQYF.

The chain couples TRBV29-1 to TRBJ2-4; possibly TRBD2 for D (5 bases). V dropped 4 bases and J dropped 7 bases, with 14 bases sitting between them. Germline V CDR1 and CDR2: SQVTM, ANQGSEA. The CDR3 runs to 13 residues. The CDR3 bases are TGCAGCGTTGGGCCCTCAGCGGCGAACATTCAGTACTTC. This translates into CSVGPSAANIQYF.

This chain uses TRBV11-1 with TRBJ2-1; the match to TRBD2 covers 8 bases. Per germline, CDR1 SGHAT and CDR2 FQDESV (reference sequence). The ends lost 5 bases at V and 5 bases at J; junction bases unmatched: 14. The CDR3 sequence is 17 residues long. CDR3 protein: CASSPSGGLRGDNEQFF. CDR3 nucleotide sequence: TGTGCCAGCAGCCCGTCGGGAGGGTTGCGGGGGGACAATGAGCAGTTCTTC.

The chain links TRBV21-1 to TRBJ1-1; the table's D gene call, TRBD1, was not cross checked with the DNA. TRBV21-1 is recorded as a pseudogene. The CDR3 is 10 amino acids. CDR3 region: CASTIHEAFF. The CDR3 bases are TGTGCCAGCACCATACATGAAGCTTTCTTT.

The V gene is TRBV10-2, the J gene TRBJ2-1; TRBD1 matches 7 bases. Germline CDR1 reads WSHSY; CDR2 reads SAAADI. This CDR3 comprises 12 residues. Losses at the gene ends were 0 bases for V and 13 bases for J; bases not matched to a gene: 3. CDR3 sequence: CASSESRTGQFF. Here the CDR3 DNA reads TGCGCCAGCAGTGAGTCTAGGACAGGTCAGTTCTTC.

This chain connects TRBV25-1 to TRBJ2-5; TRBD1 might be the D (5 bases). The V and J ends lost 6 bases and 4 bases respectively, with 21 bases between them. CDR1 is MGHDK, CDR2 SYGVNS, per germline. CDR3 length: 16 residues. CDR3: CASRGDSQGNSETQYF. The CDR3 DNA is TGTGCCAGCAGGGGCGACAGTCAGGGTAATTCAGAGACCCAGTACTTC.

This clone was seen a handful of times. The rearrangement links TRBV5-1 to TRBJ2-4; TRBD2 agrees at 10 bases. Per the germline V gene, CDR1 is SGHRS and CDR2 is YFSETQ. With 4 bases clipped from V and 8 bases from J, the junction kept 6 bases outside the gene matches. The CDR3 extends over 14 amino acids. CDR3 amino acids: CASSPAGGLDIQYF. CDR3 in DNA: TGCGCCAGCAGCCCAGCGGGGGGGCTAGACATTCAGTACTTC.

The chain's CDR3 is CASSPSPGLAGETDTQYF. In DNA form, the CDR3 reads TGTGCCAGCTCGCCCTCGCCGGGACTAGCGGGAGAGACAGATACGCAGTATTTT. The V call is TRBV18, the J call TRBJ2-3; 14 bases map to TRBD2. V lost 6 bases and J lost 3; bases outside the gene matches: 11. Germline loops: CDR1 KGHSH, CDR2 LQKENI. The CDR3 totals 18 residues.

This chain links TRBV9 with TRBJ1-3; no definite D call. This CDR3 comprises 15 residues. The germline V gene has CDR1 SGDLS and CDR2 YYNGEE. V dropped 5 bases and J dropped 1 base, with 13 bases sitting between them. CDR3 in amino acids: CASSSPQASGNTIYF. CDR3 DNA: TGTGCCAGCAGTTCTCCTCAGGCGTCTGGAAACACCATATATTTT.

The V gene is TRBV28, the J gene TRBJ2-7; D might be TRBD1 (6 bases). The CDR3 extends over 15 amino acids. In germline, CDR1 is MDHEN, CDR2 SYDVKM. Between the trimmed V and J ends, which lost 2 bases and 3 bases, there was a span of 14 bases. The CDR3 DNA sequence: TGTGCCAGCAGTTTAAGGTGGGACACCTACTACGAGCAGTACGTC. This gives the protein CASSLRWDTYYEQYV.

V gene TRBV28 combines with J gene TRBJ2-7; 10 bases agree with TRBD2. Trimming cost V 7 bases and J 5 bases; bases outside gene matches: 2. The CDR3 spans 12 residues. Germline lookup yields CDR1 MDHEN and CDR2 SYDVKM. CDR3 region: CASTSGSDEQYV. As DNA, the CDR3 is TGTGCCAGCACTAGCGGGAGTGACGAGCAGTACGTC.

The CDR3 reads CASSWASGKETQYF. CDR3 DNA sequence: TGTGCCAGCAGTTGGGCTAGCGGTAAAGAGACCCAGTACTTC. The chain joins TRBV27 to TRBJ2-5, with 7 positions matching TRBD2. The V gene end was trimmed by 4 bases and the J gene end by 3 bases; junction bases not matched to a gene: 5. This CDR3 region has 14 residues. From germline, CDR1 is MNHEY and CDR2 SMNVEV (reference sequence).

The genes are TRBV10-2 and TRBJ2-7, with 8 positions matching TRBD2. Germline V gene lookup returns CDR1 WSHSY and CDR2 SAAADI. The CDR3 length is 13 residues. Trimming at V came to 8 bases and at J to 2 bases, leaving 5 bases not matched to a gene. In nucleotides, the CDR3 is TGCGCCAGCGGCCCCGGGGGGGCCTACGAGCAGTACGTC. Translated: CASGPGGAYEQYV.